This TCR beta chain was sequenced during a study of T cells in Graves' hyperthyroidism and ophthalmopathy. Findings of the study overall: Ophthalmopathy was identified by the model a median approximately 6.4 months ahead of onset. Most expanded thyroid clonotypes above 0.001 recurred in blood.

This clonotype was seen repeatedly, ten times or more. Antigen specificity is unknown. The germline V gene has CDR1 SNHLY and CDR2 FYNNEI. There are 13 residues in the CDR3. Trimming removed 0 bases at V and 2 bases at J, with 4 bases between. Patients showing uncontrolled infection, other autoimmune disease, pregnancy or lactation were ineligible. RNA transcripts yielded amplified TCR beta CDR3 regions. A first-round RT-PCR of the TCR CDR3 used the HTBI primer set. TCRdb reanalysed the multiplex PCR reads using MiXCR and keeps one entry per CDR3 protein. The sample has 500,000 to 600,000 distinct CDR3 sequences, just under 20% seen once.

Sequencing was carried out using blood. This chain uses TRBV2 with TRBJ2-5; D is ambiguous. The clonotype originates from a man aged 35 to 55 with Graves' ophthalmopathy. CDR3 DNA sequence: TGTGCCAGCAGTGAAGCAGAGCAAGAGACCCAGTACTTC. It is translated as CASSEAEQETQYF.